A single sample gave rise to the 24 T cell receptor beta chains below, sequenced in a study of T cells in Graves' hyperthyroidism and ophthalmopathy. It was RNA transcripts that yielded the amplified TCR beta CDR3 regions. The primer set for the first-round RT-PCR of the TCR CDR3 was HTBI. MiXCR, applied by TCRdb to the multiplex PCR reads, yields one record per CDR3 protein. The table includes some 300,000 distinct CDR3 sequences, roughly 19% detected once. The sequencing sample was made of blood. The receptors originated from a man over 45 with Graves' ophthalmopathy.

There are many counts of this clonotype. The rearrangement uses TRBV20-1 and TRBJ1-4; D is ambiguous. V gave up 6 bases and J gave up 0 bases, with 11 bases separating them. This CDR3 spans 14 amino acids. Germline-derived CDR1 and CDR2 are DFQATT and SNEGSKA (reference sequence). The DNA for the CDR3 is TGCAGTGCCGCGGGGATATCAACTAATGAAAAACTGTTTTTT. Encoded protein: CSAAGISTNEKLFF.

In its sample, this clonotype was seen many times. The chain recombines TRBV6-1 with TRBJ2-7, with a possible D match to TRBD1 (6 bases). Germline values: CDR1 MNHNS, CDR2 SASEGT. V gave up 6 bases and J gave up 3 bases, with 12 bases separating them. The CDR3 totals 13 residues. The CDR3 spells CASRTTGLYEQYF. The CDR3 nucleotides are TGTGCCAGCAGGACAACAGGGCTCTACGAGCAGTACTTC.

With respect to this clonotype: The junction and the germline gene differ at one end; a read error may be behind it. The V call is TRBV2, the J call TRBJ1-1; no firm D call. The CDR3 is 11 amino acids. Germline loops: CDR1 SNHLY, CDR2 FYNNEI. The CDR3 coding sequence is TGTGCCGGCAGTAGTTGGGAGGAAGCTTTCTTT. It is translated as CAGSSWEEAFF. Based on the CDR3 plus reference TRBV2 and TRBJ1-1, the full variable domain is EPEVTQTPSHQVTQMGQEVILRCVPISNHLYFYWYRQILGQKVEFLVSFYNNEISEKSEIFDDQFSVERPDGSNFTLKIRSTKLEDSAMYFCAGSSWEEAFFGQGTRLTVV.

This clonotype was observed at least ten times. Written as DNA, the CDR3 is TGTGCCAGCAGCTTATATGTAGGGGAGAACACTGAAGCTTTCTTT. The encoded protein is CASSLYVGENTEAFF. This rearrangement joins TRBV7-3 to TRBJ1-1; weak D call: TRBD1 (5 bases). Trimming removed 2 bases at V and 1 base at J, with 11 bases between. The V gene's germline CDR1 is SGHTA and CDR2 FQGTGA. This CDR3 comprises 15 residues. Looking up the rest from reference TRBV7-3 and TRBJ1-1 gives the full variable domain: GAGVSQTPSNKVTEKGKYVELRCDPISGHTALYWYRQSLGQGPEFLIYFQGTGAADDSGLPNDRFFAVRPEGSVSTLKIQRTERGDSAVYLCASSLYVGENTEAFFGQGTRLTVV.

At least ten counts were recorded for this clonotype. The genes are TRBV18 and TRBJ2-7; either TRBD1 or TRBD2 may supply D (5 bases each). Germline V gene data show CDR1 as KGHSH and CDR2 as LQKENI. Trimming took off 2 bases at V and 5 bases at J, with 13 bases between the two ends. CDR3 length: 14 amino acids. DNA for the CDR3: TGTGCCAGCTCACCAAAAGGGGACGGAGACGAGCAGTACTTC. As protein: CASSPKGDGDEQYF.

The sample holds a few counts of this clonotype. CDR3 protein: CASSGATNEKLFF. The CDR3, as DNA: TGTGCCAGCAGTGGGGCAACTAATGAAAAACTGTTTTTT. This chain joins TRBV7-8 and TRBJ1-4; no clear D gene. With 6 bases removed from V and 0 bases from J, the gap between germline ends came to 5 bases. CDR3 length equals 13 residues. Looked up from germline, CDR1 is SGHVS and CDR2 is FQNEAQ.

This clonotype appeared a single time. The gene calls are TRBV24-1 and TRBJ1-4, with D unresolved. Germline lookup yields CDR1 KGHDR and CDR2 SFDVKD. The CDR3 loop spans 17 amino acids. Trimming took off 3 bases at V and 2 bases at J, with 15 bases between the two ends. CDR3 DNA sequence: TGTGCCACCAGTGATCCGCCGCGGGGTGGGACTAATGAAAAACTGTTTTTT. Its translation is CATSDPPRGGTNEKLFF.

This clonotype was detected ten times or more. This chain joins TRBV20-1 and TRBJ1-1; 7 positions match TRBD1. CDR3 length: 12 residues. The V gene end was trimmed by 4 bases and the J gene end by 4 bases; junction bases not matched to a gene: 3. In germline, CDR1 is DFQATT, CDR2 SNEGSKA (reference sequence). CDR3 sequence (DNA): TGCAGTGCTATACGACAGGGCACTGAAGCTTTCTTT. This gives the protein CSAIRQGTEAFF.

This clonotype was recorded at least ten times. The rearrangement uses TRBV30 and TRBJ1-4; no clear D. Per the germline V gene, CDR1 is GTSNPN and CDR2 is SVGIG (reference sequence). Deletions cut 0 bases from V and 0 bases from J, with 5 bases between. The CDR3 is made up of 14 amino acids. Here the CDR3 reads CAWSVRTTNEKLFF. The CDR3 DNA reads TGTGCCTGGAGTGTAAGAACAACTAATGAAAAACTGTTTTTT.

This clonotype was recorded many times. The V call is TRBV2, the J call TRBJ2-3; possibly TRBD1 or TRBD2 for D (6 bases each). Germline-derived CDR1 and CDR2 are SNHLY and FYNNEI. The V end was cut by 7 bases, the J end by 1 base, with 15 bases between. CDR3 size: 15 residues. The CDR3 loop is CASIGGGTRTDTQYF. The CDR3 DNA reads TGTGCCAGCATTGGGGGCGGGACCCGCACAGATACGCAGTATTTT.

The table lists this clonotype with a few counts. The rearrangement joins TRBV3-1 to TRBJ2-2; D is undetermined. The germline V and J ends were trimmed by 0 bases and 2 bases, with 10 bases remaining between them. CDR3 length: 16 residues. The V gene's germline CDR1 is LGHDT and CDR2 YNNKEL (reference sequence). CDR3 sequence reads: CASSQDPASNTGELFF. CDR3 DNA: TGTGCCAGCAGCCAAGATCCGGCAAGCAACACCGGGGAGCTGTTTTTT.

The chain carries TRBV30 and TRBJ1-5; no reliable D call. The CDR3 contains 13 residues. Trimming shortened V by 0 bases and J by 9 bases, and 12 bases separated the two germline ends. Germline assignment: CDR1 GTSNPN and CDR2 SVGIG (reference sequence). The CDR3 coding sequence is TGTGCCTGGAGTGTGGTGAAAGTCCGGCCCCAGCATTTT. Its protein product is CAWSVVKVRPQHF.

This sequence joins TRBV6-1 and TRBJ2-1, with 10 bases matching TRBD1. CDR1 is MNHNS, CDR2 SASEGT, per germline. The length of the CDR3 is 16 residues. V lost 6 bases and J lost 0; bases outside the gene matches: 5. CDR3 residues: CASSGTGASSYNEQFF. CDR3 DNA sequence: TGTGCCAGCAGCGGGACAGGGGCCAGCTCCTACAATGAGCAGTTCTTC.

This chain uses TRBV19 with TRBJ2-1, with a tentative D call TRBD2 (5 bases). The CDR3 contains 15 residues. V lost 3 bases and J lost 2, with 11 bases in between. From germline, CDR1 is LNHDA and CDR2 SQIVND (reference sequence). The CDR3 region has the DNA TGTGCCAGTAGTATTGGGAGTGGGGCCTACAATGAGCAGTTCTTC. Encoded protein: CASSIGSGAYNEQFF.

This clonotype was counted between two and nine times. The CDR3 DNA reads TGTGCCAGCACTTCAGGGGGGAAAGGCACAGATACGCAGTATTTT. Its translation is CASTSGGKGTDTQYF. The chain couples TRBV27 to TRBJ2-3; D may be TRBD1 (7 bases). This CDR3 has 15 residues. Trimming pared 7 bases from V and 1 base from J, leaving 15 bases between. Germline V gene data show CDR1 as MNHEY and CDR2 as SMNVEV (reference sequence).

The chain recombines TRBV20-1 with TRBJ2-7, with 9 bases identical to TRBD1. Germline V gene lookup returns CDR1 DFQATT and CDR2 SNEGSKA (reference sequence). The J segment lost 6 bases and the V segment lost 7 bases, leaving 4 bases of the junction unmatched. The CDR3 is made up of 11 amino acids. In DNA form, the CDR3 reads TGCAGTGTACGGACAGGGGCCGAGCAGTACTTC. This sequence encodes CSVRTGAEQYF.

At least ten counts were recorded for this clonotype. The genes are TRBV11-2 and TRBJ1-1, with D perhaps matching TRBD1 (6 bases). V lost 4 bases and J 12 bases, leaving 18 bases between the germline ends. From germline, CDR1 is SGHAT and CDR2 FQNNGV. This CDR3 contains 13 residues. CDR3 protein: CASSSSTGATTFF. CDR3 DNA: TGTGCCAGCAGCTCCTCAACGGGGGCGACTACTTTCTTT.

To note about this clonotype: An end of the junction differs from the germline gene, which may be a read error. The rearrangement joins TRBV5-1 to TRBJ1-1; D is unresolved. This CDR3 contains 16 residues. Germline V CDR1 and CDR2: SGHRS, YFSETQ. The CDR3 protein is CASSLIWQATNTEASF. Here the CDR3 DNA reads TGCGCCAGCAGCTTGATTTGGCAGGCTACCAACACTGAAGCTTCCTTT.

This clonotype has a count of ten or more. This rearrangement joins TRBV9 to TRBJ2-1; D is possibly TRBD1 or TRBD2 (5 bases each). The germline V gene has CDR1 SGDLS and CDR2 YYNGEE. This CDR3 has 15 amino acids. V was clipped by 1 base and J by 7 bases, with 15 bases between them. CDR3 bases: TGTGCCAGCAGCGTACGGACTGGGGCGCAAAATGAGCAGTTCTTC. The encoded protein is CASSVRTGAQNEQFF.

This clonotype showed up many times. This chain uses TRBV29-1 with TRBJ2-7; 7 positions match TRBD1. The germline V gene has CDR1 SQVTM and CDR2 ANQGSEA. The CDR3 contains 12 residues. Trimming took 6 bases from V and 0 from J; bases not matched to a gene: 2. The CDR3 loop is CSVGTDSYEQYF. The CDR3 coding sequence is TGCAGCGTCGGGACAGACTCCTACGAGCAGTACTTC.

This clonotype has only a few counts. J is TRBJ2-7 and V is TRBV9; 8 bases fit TRBD1. CDR1 SGDLS and CDR2 YYNGEE come from the germline V gene. The CDR3 spans 14 residues. Trimming took 3 bases from V and 3 from J; bases not matched to a gene: 5. The CDR3 region has the DNA TGTGCCAGCAGCGCCGGACAGGGAGACTACGAGCAGTACTTC. Residues: CASSAGQGDYEQYF.

The V and J genes are TRBV7-2 and TRBJ2-3, with a tentative D call TRBD1 (6 bases). V was clipped by 5 bases and J by 0 bases, with 12 bases between them. Germline CDR1 and CDR2: SGHTA and FQGNSA. CDR3 length: 15 amino acids. For the CDR3, the DNA is TGTGCCAGCAGCCCTAGGACAGCCAGCACAGATACGCAGTATTTT. The encoded protein is CASSPRTASTDTQYF.

This clonotype was counted a few times. This chain connects TRBV6-1 to TRBJ1-2, with D possibly matching TRBD1 (6 bases). Germline V lookup: CDR1 MNHNS, CDR2 SASEGT. Trimming cost V 2 bases and J 4 bases, with 17 bases left between them. The CDR3 is 16 amino acids. The chain's CDR3 is CASSEFQGGLRYGYTF. The CDR3 DNA sequence: TGTGCCAGCAGTGAATTTCAAGGGGGGCTGCGCTATGGCTACACCTTC.

This clonotype was counted ten times or more. This chain connects TRBV30 to TRBJ2-7; D ambiguous. Trimming took off 1 base at V and 4 bases at J, with 8 bases between the two ends. This CDR3 has 12 amino acids. Germline V gives CDR1 GTSNPN, CDR2 SVGIG (reference sequence). The CDR3 loop reads CAWSEKGYEQYF. The CDR3 DNA reads TGTGCCTGGAGTGAAAAGGGTTACGAGCAGTACTTC.